This T cell receptor (beta chain) is drawn from a study of cytomegalovirus exposure and HLA in healthy donors. A note on this clone: Other DNA sequences from this sample encode an identical CDR3 as well.

The PCR contained 60 Vbeta and 13 Jbeta primers. Method: immunoSEQ multiplex PCR; TCRdb's copy keeps in-frame clones and lacks some. The profile shows hundreds of thousands of clones, roughly 80% of them singletons. Sequences were obtained from PBMCs. This clonotype was sampled from a man in his thirties or forties in good health and CMV-seronegative.

Written as DNA, the CDR3 is TGTGCCACCAGCAGAGCCTTAGAAGAGACCCAGTACTTC. As protein: CATSRALEETQYF. The chain couples TRBV15 to TRBJ2-5; D uncertain. CDR1 is LNHNV and CDR2 is YYDKDF in the germline V gene (reference sequence). The CDR3 consists of 13 residues. Trimming cost V 1 base and J 3 bases, with 6 bases left between them.